This TCR beta chain was profiled in a study of chemoradiotherapy in HPV16-positive cancers. Study-wide results and caveats: Only a couple of HPV16-positive patients supplied the functional HPV-specificity definition. HPV-responsive T-cell expansion during chemoradiotherapy was linked to improved recurrence-free survival in HPV16-positive patients. Candidate HPV-specific clones and E7-related TCR motifs grew in tumor during treatment.

Over chemoradiotherapy, repertoires were sampled more than once. Here immunoSEQ multiplex PCR was the method, and the copy in TCRdb shows in-frame clones only, minus some. The sample lists about 35,000 clones; roughly 90% were seen once. This CDR3 has 15 residues. The J segment lost 4 bases and the V segment lost 5 bases, leaving 6 bases of the junction unmatched. Germline CDR1 MNHNY, CDR2 SVGAGI (reference sequence). In regard to this clone: The antigen is undetermined.

Sequenced here: blood, sampled from a patient who underwent chemoradiotherapy. The sequence derives from a human donor with HPV-associated anogenital cancer. V is TRBV6-6 and J is TRBJ2-2, with TRBD1 matching over 8 bases. CDR3 loop: CASSDRDRSTGELFF. The CDR3 DNA reads as TGTGCCAGCAGTGACCGGGACAGGTCCACCGGGGAGCTGTTTTTT.